The 30 T cell receptor beta chains listed next were all sequenced from one sample in a study of Ad26.COV2.S vaccination and SARS-CoV-2 variants. The assay was immunoSEQ multiplex PCR, and TCRdb's table has in-frame clones only and misses some. The table shows about 350,000 clones, with about 90% occurring only once. The sequencing here drew on peripheral blood, taken after recovery from COVID-19. The receptors come from a human donor who had recovered from COVID-19.

This clone occurred once. This chain uses TRBV6-5 with TRBJ1-1, with D possibly TRBD1 on 6 matching bases. From germline, CDR1 is MNHEY and CDR2 SVGAGI. The CDR3 consists of 14 residues. V gave up 5 bases and J gave up 4 bases, with 14 bases separating them. The CDR3 protein is CASSRGGGSTEAFF. DNA for the CDR3: TGTGCCAGCAGTCGAGGGGGAGGGAGCACTGAAGCTTTCTTT.

This chain uses TRBV10-3 with TRBJ1-1; TRBD1 might be the D (5 bases). The ends were cut back, 4 bases at V and 1 base at J, with 7 bases in the middle. The germline gives CDR1 ENHRY, CDR2 SYGVKD. This CDR3 is 13 amino acids long. This CDR3 reads CAISVGGNTEAFF. The CDR3 nucleotides read TGTGCCATCAGTGTCGGGGGGAACACTGAAGCTTTCTTT.

The chain employs TRBV27 and TRBJ2-1; 7 bases fit TRBD1. V was pared by 9 bases and J by 8 bases, with 13 bases of the junction left unmatched. Germline V gene sequence: CDR1 MNHEY, CDR2 SMNVEV (reference sequence). This CDR3 contains 14 residues. This chain's CDR3 is CASTGQRSGDEQFF. The CDR3 DNA is TGTGCCAGTACGGGACAGCGGTCCGGGGATGAGCAGTTCTTC.

The J gene is TRBJ2-2, the V gene TRBV10-1; 12 nucleotides align to TRBD2. This CDR3 is 16 amino acids long. Losses at the gene ends were 8 bases for V and 0 bases for J; bases not matched to a gene: 4. Germline values: CDR1 WNHNN, CDR2 SYGVQD (reference sequence). CDR3 region: CASSTSGGTNTGELFF. CDR3 DNA: TGCGCCAGCTCGACTAGCGGGGGAACGAACACCGGGGAGCTGTTTTTT.

This chain links TRBV2 with TRBJ2-1; 7 positions agree with TRBD2. This CDR3 is built from 17 residues. The germline V gene encodes CDR1 SNHLY and CDR2 FYNNEI. The trim removed 4 bases at V and 5 bases at J, leaving 14 bases unmatched. The CDR3 DNA reads as TGTGCCAGCAGTGTTGCTAAGACTAGCAGGTGGGACAATGAGCAGTTCTTC. Protein product: CASSVAKTSRWDNEQFF.

V is TRBV27 and J is TRBJ2-6; D possibly corresponds to TRBD1 (6 bases). CDR3 size: 15 residues. CDR1 is MNHEY, CDR2 SMNVEV, per germline (reference sequence). Trimming removed 3 bases from V and 1 base from J, with 7 bases in between. This CDR3 is CASSFDRSGANVLTF. DNA for the CDR3: TGTGCCAGCAGTTTCGACAGGTCTGGGGCCAACGTCCTGACTTTC.

V gene TRBV6-2 or TRBV6-3 combines with J gene TRBJ2-2, with TRBD2 matching over 8 bases. CDR3 size: 16 residues. The J segment lost 3 bases and the V segment lost 7 bases, leaving 10 bases of the junction unmatched. CDR1 MNHEY and CDR2 SVGEGT come from the germline V gene. Here the CDR3 DNA reads TGTGCCAGCACCCCCGATGGGCGGGGGGACACCGGGGAGCTGTTTTTT. Its protein product is CASTPDGRGDTGELFF.

V and J are TRBV5-6 and TRBJ1-2; the D gene is possibly TRBD1 (6 bases). The V end was cut by 2 bases, the J end by 5 bases, with 13 bases between. CDR1 and CDR2 (germline): SGHDT, YYEEEE. This CDR3 has 14 amino acids. The CDR3 sequence: CASSLQGSQYGYTF. CDR3 in DNA: TGTGCCAGCAGCTTACAGGGCTCCCAATATGGCTACACCTTC.

This chain joins TRBV7-2 and TRBJ2-2; no reliable D call. The V gene lost 3 bases and the J gene lost 9 bases, with 8 bases spanning the gap. Per germline, CDR1 SGHTA and CDR2 FQGNSA. CDR3 length equals 12 residues. This CDR3 is CASSFNIWELFF. CDR3 in DNA: TGTGCCAGCAGCTTTAATATCTGGGAGCTGTTTTTT.

This chain links TRBV5-4 with TRBJ1-6; 7 positions match TRBD1. Unmatched junction bases numbered 5, after V lost 4 bases and J lost 7 bases. CDR3 length equals 14 residues. CDR1 is SGHNT, CDR2 YYREEE, per germline (reference sequence). CDR3 in DNA: TGTGCCAGCAGCCAAGGGACAGAAAATTCACCCCTCCACTTT. Protein product: CASSQGTENSPLHF.

This clone was seen more than once but under ten times. V and J are TRBV4-1 and TRBJ1-5; D might be TRBD1 (6 bases). Looked up from germline, CDR1 is MGHRA and CDR2 is YSYEKL. This CDR3 has 14 residues. The germline V and J ends were trimmed by 5 bases and 1 base, with 9 bases remaining between them. The DNA for the CDR3 is TGCGCCAGCAGCTTACAGGGAAGCAATCAGCCCCAGCATTTT. Protein sequence: CASSLQGSNQPQHF.

V gene TRBV12-3 or TRBV12-4 combines with J gene TRBJ1-4; D is unclear. The CDR3 extends over 12 amino acids. V lost 6 bases and J lost 4, with 6 bases in between. CDR3 sequence (DNA): TGTGCCAGCAGCATTCATAATGAAAAACTGTTTTTT. Amino acids: CASSIHNEKLFF.

The chain carries TRBV5-1 and TRBJ2-1; no definite D call. V lost 0 bases and J lost 1, with 8 bases in between. Germline loops: CDR1 SGHRS, CDR2 YFSETQ. The CDR3 has 15 residues. CDR3 loop: CASSLVSESYNEQFF. For the CDR3, the DNA is TGCGCCAGCAGCTTGGTTTCCGAGTCCTACAATGAGCAGTTCTTC.

The chain carries TRBV11-3 and TRBJ2-1; the match to TRBD2 covers 11 bases. CDR1 is SGHNT and CDR2 is YENEEA in the germline V gene. The CDR3 contains 15 residues. The V segment lost 2 bases and the J segment 5 bases; nucleotides outside the gene matches: 2. CDR3 nucleotides: TGTGCCAGCAGCTTAAGACTAGCGGGGAACAATGAGCAGTTCTTC. It codes for CASSLRLAGNNEQFF.

The rearrangement joins TRBV2 to TRBJ1-6; no reliable D call. V lost 2 bases and J 5 bases, leaving 7 bases between the germline ends. Looked up from germline, CDR1 is SNHLY and CDR2 is FYNNEI. This CDR3 is 14 amino acids long. Here the CDR3 reads CASSELTNNSPLHF. As DNA, the CDR3 is TGTGCCAGCAGTGAACTGACCAATAATTCACCCCTCCACTTT.

The chain is built from TRBV27 and TRBJ2-7; D is possibly TRBD1 or TRBD2 (6 bases each). The CDR3 covers 12 residues. Germline V gene lookup returns CDR1 MNHEY and CDR2 SMNVEV (reference sequence). V was cut by 8 bases and J by 3 bases, with 11 bases left in between. The CDR3 sequence: CASSGGHYEQYF. CDR3 in DNA: TGTGCCAGCTCTGGGGGGCACTACGAGCAGTACTTC.

The V and J genes are TRBV25-1 and TRBJ2-6; D remains ambiguous. CDR3 length equals 13 residues. V was cut by 3 bases and J by 5 bases, with 5 bases left in between. Germline lookup yields CDR1 MGHDK and CDR2 SYGVNS. The CDR3 protein is CASSEGWANVLTF. DNA for the CDR3: TGTGCCAGCAGTGAGGGTTGGGCCAACGTCCTGACTTTC.

The rearrangement joins TRBV10-3 to TRBJ2-2; 16 positions agree with TRBD2. The CDR3 runs 18 residues. The V gene's germline CDR1 is ENHRY and CDR2 SYGVKD. The trim removed 10 bases at V and 4 bases at J, leaving 12 bases unmatched. The CDR3, as DNA: TGTGCCAACAGAGCCGGGACTAGCGGGGGGGCAGTCACCGGGGAGCTGTTTTTT. It is translated as CANRAGTSGGAVTGELFF.

The chain is built from TRBV27 and TRBJ2-7; no firm D call. Trimming left V 2 bases short and J 2 bases short, with 7 bases between. The CDR3 runs to 13 residues. In germline, CDR1 is MNHEY, CDR2 SMNVEV (reference sequence). The DNA for the CDR3 is TGTGCCAGCAGTTTAAAGGCTGCCTACGAGCAGTACTTC. As protein: CASSLKAAYEQYF.

This chain connects TRBV11-2 to TRBJ1-2; 9 nucleotides agree with TRBD1. After removal of 2 bases from V and 4 bases from J, the junction contained 5 bases not matched to a gene. Germline V gene lookup returns CDR1 SGHAT and CDR2 FQNNGV. This CDR3 comprises 15 residues. CDR3 DNA sequence: TGTGCCAGCAGCTTACCGGGACAGGGAGGCTATGGCTACACCTTC. It yields the protein CASSLPGQGGYGYTF.

The chain has TRBV6-5 and TRBJ2-7; 10 positions match TRBD1. Germline CDR1 reads MNHEY; CDR2 reads SVGAGI. The V and J ends lost 4 bases and 0 bases, in that order; junction bases with no gene match: 3. The CDR3 is 15 amino acids. CDR3 amino acids: CASSLDRGSSYEQYF. CDR3 coding DNA: TGTGCCAGCAGTTTGGACAGGGGGAGCTCCTACGAGCAGTACTTC.

This clone was picked up one time. This chain uses TRBV10-2 with TRBJ2-2; 8 bases are a match to TRBD2. V lost 10 bases to trimming and J lost 3 bases; unmatched junction nucleotides: 4. The CDR3 contains 13 residues. Germline CDR1 is WSHSY and CDR2 is SAAADI. The CDR3 protein is CATGAGDTGELFF. The CDR3 DNA is TGCGCCACCGGAGCGGGGGACACCGGGGAGCTGTTTTTT.

This clone was picked up one time. The V call is TRBV29-1, the J call TRBJ2-2; TRBD1 is a possible D gene (6 bases). Germline assignment: CDR1 SQVTM and CDR2 ANQGSEA. The CDR3 consists of 14 residues. Trimming left V 7 bases short and J 2 bases short, with 14 bases between. CDR3 DNA sequence: TGCAGCGCTACCCGGGACATAAACACCGGGGAGCTGTTTTTT. Encoded protein: CSATRDINTGELFF.

The chain couples TRBV12-3 or TRBV12-4 to TRBJ2-5; D is ambiguous. This CDR3 contains 11 residues. V was cut by 4 bases and J by 7 bases, with 7 bases left in between. The CDR3 DNA follows: TGTGCCAGCAGTTGGGAAGGGACCCAGTACTTC. Its protein is CASSWEGTQYF.

The chain couples TRBV2 to TRBJ1-2, with D uncertain. Trimming removed 2 bases from V and 8 bases from J, with 6 bases in between. The CDR3 is 11 residues long. Germline V CDR1 and CDR2: SNHLY, FYNNEI. The CDR3 DNA is TGTGCCAGCAGTGAACGGCGGGGCTACACCTTC. Translating it yields CASSERRGYTF.

The chain is built from TRBV7-8 and TRBJ1-5, with a weak D call TRBD1 (5 bases). CDR3 size: 17 residues. V was trimmed by 5 bases and J by 7 bases, leaving 24 bases between them. CDR1 is SGHVS and CDR2 is FQNEAQ in the germline V gene. CDR3 nucleotides: TGTGCCAGCAGCCTCGCGTTTACAGCGGGGCAGATACAGCCCCAGCATTTT. Translating gives CASSLAFTAGQIQPQHF.

The V and J genes are TRBV5-1 and TRBJ2-3; 10 bases match TRBD1. From germline, CDR1 is SGHRS and CDR2 YFSETQ. The CDR3 is 17 residues long. V dropped 3 bases and J dropped 4; count of bases not matched to a gene: 11. The CDR3 reads CASSSKAGTGASDTQYF. The CDR3 nucleotides are TGCGCCAGCAGCTCCAAGGCCGGGACAGGGGCGTCAGATACGCAGTATTTT.

The chain couples TRBV5-1 to TRBJ1-1, with D tentatively TRBD1 (6 bases). This CDR3 contains 16 residues. Between the trimmed V and J ends, which lost 0 bases and 1 base, there was a span of 13 bases. The germline CDR1 and CDR2 sequences are SGHRS and YFSETQ. In nucleotides, the CDR3 is TGCGCCAGCAGCTTGGGAACGGGCAGGGGGAACACTGAAGCTTTCTTT. Translating it yields CASSLGTGRGNTEAFF.

The J gene is TRBJ2-7, the V gene TRBV6-5; TRBD1 matches 10 bases. The CDR3 extends over 15 amino acids. Losses at the gene ends were 6 bases for V and 3 bases for J; bases not matched to a gene: 8. Germline-derived CDR1 and CDR2 are MNHEY and SVGAGI. The CDR3 spells CASRAGTGADYEQYF. Here the CDR3 DNA reads TGTGCCAGCAGAGCCGGGACAGGGGCCGACTACGAGCAGTACTTC.

J is TRBJ2-7 and V is TRBV7-3; perhaps TRBD2 as D (6 bases). Germline CDR1 SGHTA, CDR2 FQGTGA. V lost 5 bases and J lost 7, with 15 bases in between. The CDR3 consists of 13 residues. Here the CDR3 DNA reads TGTGCCAGCAGCCCCACGGCGGGGAGGGAGCAGTACTTC. This sequence encodes CASSPTAGREQYF.